A selection of T cell receptor beta chains follows, all from one sample in a study of blood T cell repertoires in COVID-19. Assay: immunoSEQ multiplex PCR; the TCRdb copy retains only in-frame clones and omits some. The top ten clones hold around 12% of a sample with around 180,000 clones, roughly 79% of them seen once. The sample consisted of peripheral blood. The receptors stem from an elderly woman with COVID-19, enrolled during active disease. Each CDR3 is given with its conserved first and last residue. D genes are given only for firm matches. A clone size is listed for some rows: how often the clone was seen (once, few, many), or a class if it is expanded.

>.|TRBD2|TRBV5-1|TRBJ2-3
CASSFSSGGRTDTQYF
TGCGCCAGCAGCTTTTCAAGCGGGGGCCGCACAGATACGCAGTATTTT
>.|TRBD1|TRBV7-2|TRBJ2-7
CASSLDRGLSEQYF
TGTGCCAGCAGCTTAGACAGGGGGCTTTCCGAGCAGTACTTC
>.|TRBD1|TRBV3-1/TRBV3-2|TRBJ1-4
CASSRRQGTNEKLFF
TGTGCCAGCAGCCGAAGACAGGGGACTAATGAAAAACTGTTTTTT
>.|.|TRBV19|TRBJ1-2
CASSIVVDIYGYTF
TGTGCCAGTAGTATAGTCGTCGACATCTATGGCTACACCTTC
>.|TRBD1|TRBV5-1|TRBJ1-2
CASTTQSGGENGYTF
TGCGCCAGCACAACACAATCAGGGGGCGAAAATGGCTACACCTTC
>.|.|TRBV2|TRBJ1-1
CASGTDITNTEAFF
TGTGCCAGCGGTACGGACATAACGAACACTGAAGCTTTCTTT
>.|TRBD2|TRBV28|TRBJ2-3
CASSSLGLAAITDTQYF
TGTGCCAGCAGTTCCCTTGGACTAGCGGCGATCACAGATACGCAGTATTTT
>.|TRBD2|TRBV19|TRBJ2-7
CASSIAAGVFYEQYF
TGTGCCAGTAGTATCGCGGCGGGAGTTTTCTACGAGCAGTACTTC
>.|.|TRBV7-9|TRBJ1-1
CASSQEALNTEAFF
TGTGCCAGCAGCCAAGAGGCCCTGAACACTGAAGCTTTCTTT
>.|.|TRBV5-1|TRBJ2-3
CASSLDGREDTQYF
TGCGCCAGCAGCTTGGACGGTCGGGAGGATACGCAGTATTTT
>.|TRBD2|TRBV11-2|TRBJ2-1
CASRSPGTSYNEQFF
TGTGCCAGCAGATCCCCTGGGACTAGCTACAATGAGCAGTTCTTC
>.|.|TRBV27|TRBJ2-5
CASTSLSQETQYF
TGTGCCAGCACCAGTTTATCCCAAGAGACCCAGTACTTC
>.|.|TRBV5-1|TRBJ2-1
CASSSGEYNEQFF
TGCGCCAGCAGTTCGGGGGAATACAATGAGCAGTTCTTC
>.|.|TRBV7-8|TRBJ2-7
CASSLRRDAGYEQYF
TGTGCCAGCAGCTTACGGCGGGACGCGGGCTACGAGCAGTACTTC
>.|.|TRBV3-1/TRBV3-2|TRBJ1-2
CASSPGYDGYGYTF
TGTGCCAGCAGTCCAGGGTATGACGGCTATGGCTACACCTTC
>once|TRBD1|TRBV19|TRBJ1-5
CASSDLLDRFRGNQPQHF
TGTGCCAGTAGCGATTTACTGGACAGGTTTCGGGGCAATCAGCCCCAGCATTTT
>.|TRBD1|TRBV7-8|TRBJ2-7
CASSLTGAEQYF
TGTGCCAGCAGCCTGACAGGGGCCGAGCAGTACTTC
>few|.|TRBV9|TRBJ2-1
CASLSPSSDEQFF
TGTGCCAGCCTTTCCCCTTCCAGCGATGAGCAGTTCTTC
>.|TRBD1|TRBV10-3|TRBJ1-5
CAISAGGRGNQPQHF
TGTGCCATCAGTGCAGGGGGCAGGGGCAATCAGCCCCAGCATTTT
>.|.|TRBV20-1|TRBJ1-1
CSASVGIKRAFF
TGCAGTGCTAGTGTGGGTATTAAGAGGGCTTTCTTT
>few|.|TRBV3-1/TRBV3-2|TRBJ1-2
CASSQVGDFYGYTF
TGTGCCAGCAGCCAAGTTGGGGACTTCTATGGCTACACCTTC
>few|.|TRBV18|TRBJ1-1
CASSPPNSNMNTEAFF
TGTGCCAGCTCACCGCCTAACAGCAACATGAACACTGAAGCTTTCTTT
>few|.|TRBV7-2|TRBJ1-3
CASSFTRASGNTIYF
TGTGCCAGCAGCTTTACGAGAGCTTCTGGAAACACCATATATTTT
>.|.|TRBV2|TRBJ1-4
CAGTGIDEKLFF
TGTGCCGGCACAGGGATCGATGAAAAACTGTTTTTT
>.|.|TRBV25-1|TRBJ2-7
CASSEGAGLAEQYF
TGTGCCAGCAGTGAAGGGGCAGGGCTTGCCGAGCAGTACTTC
>.|.|TRBV5-1|TRBJ1-5
CASSSSGNQPQHF
TGCGCCAGCAGCTCTTCGGGTAATCAGCCCCAGCATTTT
>.|TRBD1|TRBV6-5|TRBJ2-7
CASSPTGWYEQYF
TGTGCCAGCAGTCCGACAGGGTGGTACGAGCAGTACTTC
>.|TRBD1|TRBV7-2|TRBJ1-1
CASSLGQGNTEAFF
TGTGCCAGCAGCTTGGGACAGGGGAACACTGAAGCTTTCTTT
>.|TRBD1|TRBV4-1|TRBJ2-7
CASSQVGQGAYEQYF
TGCGCCAGCAGCCAAGTGGGACAGGGGGCCTACGAGCAGTACTTC
>few|.|TRBV4-1|TRBJ1-5
CASSQVGGYNQPQHF
TGCGCCAGCAGCCAAGTCGGAGGTTACAATCAGCCCCAGCATTTT
>once|TRBD2|TRBV15|TRBJ2-1
CATSRDRAGGFHEQFF
TGTGCCACCAGCAGAGATAGAGCGGGAGGTTTCCATGAGCAGTTCTTC